This T cell receptor (beta chain) was documented in a study of T cell responses to AZD1222 COVID-19 vaccine. Overall study results and limits: Clonal diversity was possibly underestimated, and the donors were mostly white British, with more females. Repertoires were obtained only post-peak T cell response.

This CDR3 is 14 amino acids long. V was clipped by 6 bases and J by 4 bases, with 15 bases between them. Germline V lookup: CDR1 SGHTA, CDR2 FQGNSA. The data were produced by immunoSEQ multiplex PCR, yet TCRdb's version contains in-frame clones alone and is incomplete. The table has more than 100,000 clones, around 90% seen once. This clone was recorded once. The antigen is not known. The genes are TRBV7-2 and TRBJ1-1, with D unresolved. The receptor's source is an adult in good health. Sequenced material: peripheral blood, taken on day 0 of AZD1222 vaccination. The chain's CDR3 is CASRLSVMGTEAFF. The CDR3 DNA sequence: TGTGCCAGCAGATTATCGGTAATGGGCACTGAAGCTTTCTTT.